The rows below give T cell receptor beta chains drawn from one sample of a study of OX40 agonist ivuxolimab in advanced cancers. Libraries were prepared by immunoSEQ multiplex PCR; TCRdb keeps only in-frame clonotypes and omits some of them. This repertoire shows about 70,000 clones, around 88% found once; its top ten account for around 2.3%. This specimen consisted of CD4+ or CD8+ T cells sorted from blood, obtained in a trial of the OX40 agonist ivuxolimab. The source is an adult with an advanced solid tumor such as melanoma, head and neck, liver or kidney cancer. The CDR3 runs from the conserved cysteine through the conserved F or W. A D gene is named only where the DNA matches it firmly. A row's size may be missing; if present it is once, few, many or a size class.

CASSLTGFDNEQFF	TGCGCCAGCAGCTTGACCGGGTTCGACAATGAGCAGTTCTTC	NA	TRBV5-1	TRBJ2-1	NA
CASSRSSRLAYTGELFF	TGTGCCAGCAGCCGTAGCAGTCGACTAGCGTACACCGGGGAGCTGTTTTTT	TRBD2	TRBV11-1	TRBJ2-2	NA
CASRLGEGLAFF	TGTGCCAGCAGACTAGGGGAGGGATTGGCTTTCTTT	NA	TRBV2	TRBJ1-1	NA
CASSIMAGVRNTEAFF	TGTGCCAGTAGTATAATGGCAGGGGTTAGGAACACTGAAGCTTTCTTT	NA	TRBV19	TRBJ1-1	NA
CASTNRFHEQYF	TGTGCCAGCACTAACAGGTTCCACGAGCAGTACTTC	NA	TRBV2	TRBJ2-7	NA
CASSYFGTPYEQYF	TGTGCCAGCAGTTACTTCGGGACTCCTTACGAGCAGTACTTC	NA	TRBV6-5	TRBJ2-7	NA
CSVDRSGYTF	TGCAGCGTTGACAGGAGTGGCTACACCTTC	NA	TRBV29-1	TRBJ1-2	NA
CATGADRLISEKLFF	TGTGCCACCGGGGCTGACCGTCTTATAAGTGAAAAACTGTTTTTT	NA	TRBV2	TRBJ1-4	few
CASSPGTALSTDTQYF	TGTGCCAGCAGCCCCGGGACAGCCCTTAGCACAGATACGCAGTATTTT	TRBD1	TRBV11-2	TRBJ2-3	NA
CASSHRGAEAFF	TGTGCCAGCAGCCACAGGGGGGCTGAAGCTTTCTTT	TRBD1	TRBV7-3	TRBJ1-1	NA
CASSPRISREGGTEAFF	TGTGCCAGCTCACCACGTATTTCGAGGGAGGGGGGCACTGAAGCTTTCTTT	NA	TRBV18	TRBJ1-1	NA
CASSPLSGRSEAFF	TGTGCCAGCTCACCATTATCGGGGAGGTCTGAAGCTTTCTTT	NA	TRBV18	TRBJ1-1	few
CASSPTGGVNTEAFF	TGTGCCAGCAGCCCCACCGGGGGAGTGAACACTGAAGCTTTCTTT	NA	TRBV7-3	TRBJ1-1	NA
CASSLPGVEPQHF	TGTGCCAGCAGCTTACCGGGGGTGGAGCCCCAGCATTTT	NA	TRBV7-9	TRBJ1-5	NA
CASSIMGTGELFF	TGTGCCAGTAGTATCATGGGCACCGGGGAGCTGTTTTTT	NA	TRBV19	TRBJ2-2	few
CASTLVWDTGELFF	TGTGCCAGCACGCTCGTTTGGGACACCGGGGAGCTGTTTTTT	NA	TRBV6-1	TRBJ2-2	NA
CASSLTPDSYQPQHF	TGTGCCAGCAGCTTAACGCCGGACAGTTATCAGCCCCAGCATTTT	NA	TRBV7-2	TRBJ1-5	NA
CASSPSTDRAYEQYF	TGTGCCAGCAGCCCGTCTACAGACAGGGCCTACGAGCAGTACTTC	TRBD1	TRBV5-4	TRBJ2-7	once
CAWSQPRETQYF	TGTGCCTGGAGTCAACCTAGGGAGACCCAGTACTTC	NA	TRBV30	TRBJ2-5	NA
CASSWRQRNTGELFF	TGTGCCAGCAGTTGGCGACAGAGGAACACCGGGGAGCTGTTTTTT	NA	TRBV27	TRBJ2-2	NA
CASSDSSSFGGKAFF	TGTGCCAGCAGTGACTCGAGTAGTTTTGGGGGGAAAGCTTTCTTT	NA	TRBV6-4	TRBJ1-1	NA
CASAPGQGDTGELFF	TGTGCCAGCGCTCCGGGACAGGGCGACACCGGGGAGCTGTTTTTT	NA	TRBV21-1	TRBJ2-2	NA
CASKKGSNNEQFF	TGTGCCAGCAAAAAGGGATCGAACAATGAGCAGTTCTTC	NA	TRBV6-1	TRBJ2-1	NA
CASSSLRDAEQYF	TGTGCCAGCAGCTCCCTCCGGGACGCCGAGCAGTACTTC	NA	TRBV11-2	TRBJ2-7	NA
CASRPTSGSYEQYF	TGTGCCAGCAGGCCAACTAGCGGGAGCTACGAGCAGTACTTC	TRBD2	TRBV11-2	TRBJ2-7	NA
CASSRGGESTDTQYF	TGTGCCAGCTCCCGGGGGGGGGAAAGCACAGATACGCAGTATTTT	TRBD2	TRBV9	TRBJ2-3	NA
CASSPGAISYEQYF	TGCGCCAGCAGCCCGGGTGCTATTTCCTACGAGCAGTACTTC	NA	TRBV4-1	TRBJ2-7	NA
CATDGREGTGELFF	TGTGCCACGGACGGGAGGGAGGGCACCGGGGAGCTGTTTTTT	TRBD2	TRBV19	TRBJ2-2	NA
CASTPQGQPQHF	TGTGCCAGCACCCCACAGGGGCAGCCCCAGCATTTT	TRBD1	TRBV28	TRBJ1-5	many
CASIFLRPGQGSLGELFF	TGCGCCAGTATTTTTCTTCGGCCGGGACAGGGGAGTCTCGGGGAGCTGTTTTTT	TRBD1	TRBV10-2	TRBJ2-2	NA
CASSSPKDATNEKLFF	TGTGCCAGCAGCTCCCCGAAGGATGCAACTAATGAAAAACTGTTTTTT	NA	TRBV5-4	TRBJ1-4	NA
CSAGQGINSPLHF	TGCAGCGCGGGACAGGGAATCAATTCACCCCTCCACTTT	TRBD1	TRBV29-1	TRBJ1-6	NA
CASSPSTGLAEAFF	TGTGCCAGCAGCCCAAGTACGGGATTAGCTGAAGCTTTCTTT	NA	TRBV5-1	TRBJ1-1	NA
CASSQDALADVAGELFF	TGTGCCAGCAGCCAAGATGCCCTAGCAGATGTTGCCGGGGAGCTGTTTTTT	NA	TRBV4-2	TRBJ2-2	few
CSARRVPGTNGELFF	TGCAGCGCACGTCGGGTCCCAGGGACGAACGGGGAGCTGTTTTTT	NA	TRBV29-1	TRBJ2-2	once
CASSLGPENTEAFF	TGTGCCAGCAGCTTAGGGCCAGAGAACACTGAAGCTTTCTTT	NA	TRBV7-3	TRBJ1-1	NA
CASSLAVSSYNEQFF	TGTGCCAGCAGCTTGGCGGTTAGCTCCTACAATGAGCAGTTCTTC	NA	TRBV5-8	TRBJ2-1	NA
CASSEPGRGRDEQYF	TGTGCCAGCAGTGAACCGGGACGGGGACGGGACGAGCAGTACTTC	NA	TRBV25-1	TRBJ2-7	NA
CASSSGTGGTGYTF	TGTGCCAGCAGCTCCGGGACAGGGGGCACTGGCTACACCTTC	TRBD1	TRBV7-2	TRBJ1-2	NA
CASRDPSYEQYF	TGTGCCAGCCGGGACCCGTCCTACGAGCAGTACTTC	NA	TRBV28	TRBJ2-7	NA
CATHDRDRGDEQYF	TGTGCCACACACGACAGGGACAGGGGAGACGAGCAGTACTTC	TRBD1	TRBV11-1	TRBJ2-7	NA
CASSPGQGYNQPQHF	TGTGCCAGCTCACCAGGACAGGGTTACAATCAGCCCCAGCATTTT	TRBD1	TRBV18	TRBJ1-5	NA
CASVSTAGRGEGSPLHF	TGTGCCAGCGTGTCAACCGCGGGAAGAGGGGAAGGATCACCCCTCCACTTT	NA	TRBV28	TRBJ1-6	NA
CASSPPGLAGGDEQFF	TGTGCCAGCTCACCCCCGGGACTAGCGGGAGGAGACGAGCAGTTCTTC	TRBD2	TRBV18	TRBJ2-1	NA
CASSQGPLQVNYGYTF	TGCGCCAGCAGCCAAGGCCCTCTACAAGTGAACTATGGCTACACCTTC	NA	TRBV4-1	TRBJ1-2	NA
CASSRRSGDSTDTQYF	TGTGCCAGCAGTAGGCGATCCGGGGACAGCACAGATACGCAGTATTTT	NA	TRBV27	TRBJ2-3	NA
CASINQGGPYNSPLHF	TGTGCCAGCATCAACCAGGGCGGCCCATATAATTCACCCCTCCACTTT	NA	TRBV2	TRBJ1-6	NA
CASSPTGGGTEAFF	TGTGCCAGCAGCCCCACCGGGGGGGGAACTGAAGCTTTCTTT	NA	TRBV11-2	TRBJ1-1	medium-sized
CASSLDAPGQGTEAFF	TGCGCCAGCAGCTTGGATGCGCCGGGACAGGGCACTGAAGCTTTCTTT	TRBD1	TRBV5-1	TRBJ1-1	NA
CASSNRGGQETQYF	TGTGCCAGCAGCAACAGGGGCGGCCAAGAGACCCAGTACTTC	TRBD1	TRBV11-2	TRBJ2-5	once
CASSQGTQEQYF	TGTGCCAGCAGCCAGGGGACCCAAGAGCAGTACTTC	NA	TRBV11-3	TRBJ2-7	NA
CASSSPGQAFSSTDTQYF	TGTGCCAGCAGCTCCCCGGGACAGGCCTTTTCTAGCACAGATACGCAGTATTTT	TRBD1	TRBV5-4	TRBJ2-3	NA
CASSYRGGETQYF	TGTGCCAGCAGTTACAGGGGAGGAGAGACCCAGTACTTC	NA	TRBV6-6	TRBJ2-5	NA
CASSPWGIAGAYEQYF	TGTGCCAGCAGCCCTTGGGGGATAGCGGGAGCCTACGAGCAGTACTTC	TRBD2	TRBV9	TRBJ2-7	few